These T cell receptor beta chains were read from a single sample in a study of blood T cell repertoires in COVID-19. Here immunoSEQ multiplex PCR was the method, and the copy in TCRdb shows in-frame clones only, minus some. The table includes about 170,000 clones, around 85% detected once. Sequencing was done on a sample of peripheral blood. These receptors came from a woman aged 55 to 70 with COVID-19, enrolled during active disease. Each CDR3 is given with its conserved first and last residue. Fields, in order: D gene, V gene, clone size, J gene, CDR3 protein, CDR3 DNA. A D gene is named only where the DNA matches it firmly. Clone size is stated in some rows and not others, as once, few, many or a class when expanded.

-,TRBV30,-,TRBJ1-1,CAWSVQGATEAFF,TGTGCCTGGAGTGTACAGGGAGCAACTGAAGCTTTCTTT
-,TRBV25-1,-,TRBJ1-1,CASIETQGLNTEAFF,TGTGCCAGCATAGAAACACAGGGATTGAACACTGAAGCTTTCTTT
TRBD2,TRBV10-1,-,TRBJ2-5,CASSSARGLAETQYF,TGCGCCAGCTCCAGCGCGCGGGGACTAGCGGAGACCCAGTACTTC
TRBD2,TRBV7-9,-,TRBJ2-1,CASSATSGLAGVIEQFF,TGTGCCAGCAGCGCAACCTCGGGACTAGCGGGAGTGATTGAGCAGTTCTTC
TRBD1,TRBV6-5,-,TRBJ1-2,CASSYSTGQGAGGYTF,TGTGCCAGCAGTTACTCGACGGGACAGGGGGCCGGAGGCTACACCTTC
-,TRBV9,-,TRBJ1-1,CASSVGQLTEAFF,TGTGCCAGCAGCGTCGGACAACTCACTGAAGCTTTCTTT
TRBD1,TRBV6-5,-,TRBJ1-3,CASSTGGSGNTIYF,TGTGCCAGCAGTACAGGGGGCTCTGGAAACACCATATATTTT
-,TRBV18,-,TRBJ1-1,CASSPTQGNTEAFF,TGTGCCAGCTCACCGACGCAGGGGAACACTGAAGCTTTCTTT
TRBD1,TRBV7-2,-,TRBJ1-5,CASSYYRGQGQPQHF,TGTGCCAGCAGCTATTACAGGGGGCAAGGGCAGCCCCAGCATTTT
-,TRBV6-5,-,TRBJ2-3,CASTTWGPGADTQYF,TGTGCCAGCACTACGTGGGGCCCTGGGGCAGATACGCAGTATTTT
-,TRBV4-2,-,TRBJ1-2,CASSQDRDYGYTF,TGTGCCAGCAGCCAAGACAGGGACTATGGCTACACCTTC
TRBD2,TRBV4-2,-,TRBJ2-1,CASSPSGRWNEQFF,TGTGCCAGCAGCCCTAGCGGGAGGTGGAATGAGCAGTTCTTC
-,TRBV7-8,-,TRBJ2-4,CASGGRDIQYF,TGTGCCAGCGGGGGCCGGGACATTCAGTACTTC
-,TRBV7-2,-,TRBJ2-3,CASSLVGQGYTDTQYF,TGTGCCAGCAGCTTAGTTGGGCAGGGCTACACAGATACGCAGTATTTT
-,TRBV6-5,-,TRBJ2-1,CASSGGWQGNEQFF,TGTGCCAGCTCGGGCGGTTGGCAGGGCAATGAGCAGTTCTTC
-,TRBV19,once,TRBJ2-5,CASSLGGGQETQYF,TGTGCCAGTAGCCTAGGGGGGGGGCAGGAGACCCAGTACTTC
-,TRBV3-1/TRBV3-2,-,TRBJ1-5,CASSQSILGEQPQHF,TGTGCCAGCAGCCAATCAATCCTCGGGGAGCAGCCCCAGCATTTT
TRBD1,TRBV10-3,-,TRBJ2-4,CAAAFQGDIQYF,TGTGCCGCCGCCTTTCAGGGGGACATTCAGTACTTC
TRBD2,TRBV24-1,-,TRBJ2-1,CATASLGRDHLDEQFF,TGTGCCACCGCCTCTTTAGGGAGGGACCACTTAGATGAGCAGTTCTTC
TRBD2,TRBV27,-,TRBJ2-7,CASSLREGGTYEQYF,TGTGCCAGCAGTTTGAGGGAGGGAGGGACTTACGAGCAGTACTTC
TRBD1,TRBV2,once,TRBJ1-2,CASRGQGTDYGYTF,TGTGCCAGCAGGGGACAGGGGACAGACTATGGCTACACCTTC
TRBD2,TRBV7-2,-,TRBJ2-3,CASSPRGAGVTDTQYF,TGTGCCAGCAGCCCGAGGGGCGCGGGAGTAACAGATACGCAGTATTTT
TRBD1,TRBV28,-,TRBJ2-1,CASSYSGQDNNEQFF,TGTGCCAGCAGTTACTCGGGACAGGATAACAATGAGCAGTTCTTC
TRBD1,TRBV5-6,-,TRBJ1-2,CASSREQGARPGGYTF,TGTGCCAGCAGCCGAGAACAGGGGGCGCGTCCTGGAGGCTACACCTTC
-,TRBV19,-,TRBJ1-1,CASSILGEGSEAFF,TGTGCCAGTAGTATACTCGGGGAAGGATCTGAAGCTTTCTTT
-,TRBV5-1,-,TRBJ2-3,CASSLVGTDTQYF,TGCGCCAGCAGCTTGGTAGGCACAGATACGCAGTATTTT
-,TRBV11-1,-,TRBJ2-1,CASSLAQGEVNEQFF,TGTGCCAGCAGCTTAGCACAGGGAGAGGTCAATGAGCAGTTCTTC
-,TRBV12-5,-,TRBJ2-7,CASGLQRGDRIYEQYF,TGTGCTAGTGGTTTGCAACGGGGGGACAGGATCTACGAGCAGTACTTC
-,TRBV6-4,-,TRBJ2-5,CASRRDLLRKETQYF,TGTGCCAGCAGAAGGGACTTGCTCCGGAAAGAGACCCAGTACTTC
TRBD1,TRBV6-6,-,TRBJ2-7,CASSSPGQGSFEQYF,TGTGCCAGCAGTTCCCCGGGACAGGGTAGTTTCGAGCAGTACTTC
-,TRBV19,once,TRBJ2-1,CASSISRREQFF,TGTGCCAGTAGTATAAGTCGCAGGGAGCAGTTCTTC
-,TRBV28,-,TRBJ1-2,CASSYPAQGGYGYTF,TGTGCCAGCAGTTACCCTGCCCAGGGAGGGTATGGCTACACCTTC
TRBD1,TRBV28,-,TRBJ1-2,CASSPPQGASGYTF,TGTGCCAGCAGTCCCCCACAGGGGGCCTCTGGCTACACCTTC
TRBD1,TRBV6-5,-,TRBJ1-2,CASSRDRGYGYTF,TGTGCCAGCAGTCGGGACAGAGGTTACGGCTACACCTTC
-,TRBV28,-,TRBJ1-2,CASSLFPGVDGYTF,TGTGCCAGCAGTTTATTCCCGGGGGTGGATGGCTACACCTTC
TRBD2,TRBV19,-,TRBJ2-1,CASSQKTSGSNNEQFF,TGTGCCAGTAGTCAAAAGACTAGCGGGAGTAACAATGAGCAGTTCTTC
TRBD2,TRBV10-3,-,TRBJ2-5,CAIRDTSGNQETQYF,TGTGCCATCAGGGATACTAGCGGAAACCAAGAGACCCAGTACTTC
TRBD2,TRBV5-1,once,TRBJ2-5,CASSALAGGRETQYF,TGCGCCAGCAGCGCTCTAGCGGGAGGCCGGGAGACCCAGTACTTC
-,TRBV11-3,few,TRBJ1-4,CASSPPGVKKLFF,TGTGCCAGCAGCCCACCCGGGGTTAAAAAACTGTTTTTT
-,TRBV13,-,TRBJ2-2,CASSLGTGARVTGELFF,TGTGCCAGCAGCTTAGGCACCGGAGCACGGGTCACCGGGGAGCTGTTTTTT
-,TRBV19,once,TRBJ1-1,CASSREGNTEAFF,TGTGCCAGTAGTAGGGAGGGGAACACTGAAGCTTTCTTT
TRBD2,TRBV7-9,-,TRBJ2-7,CASSPGGTSGYYEQYF,TGTGCCAGCAGTCCAGGGGGGACTAGCGGCTACTACGAGCAGTACTTC